These 21 T cell receptor beta chains came from one sample sequenced in a study of siplizumab effects on memory and regulatory T cells. TCRdb's copy holds only in-frame clones and misses some; the assay was immunoSEQ multiplex PCR. The table lists 7,000 to 8,500 clones, roughly 65% of them singletons, with around 48% in the top ten. Material: effector memory CD8+ T cells sorted from blood. Indicated subset: unstimulated CD8+ effector memory T cells. The receptors here all came from a human donor in good health.

The V gene is TRBV11-3, the J gene TRBJ2-3; 8 bases agree with TRBD2. J lost 4 bases, V lost 4 bases, and 4 bases had no gene match. The CDR3 has 14 residues. From germline, CDR1 is SGHNT and CDR2 YENEEA. As DNA, the CDR3 is TGTGCCAGCAGCTCCCGGGGGGGGGCAGATACGCAGTATTTT. This sequence encodes CASSSRGGADTQYF.

This chain links TRBV28 with TRBJ2-7, with 7 bases matching TRBD1. Trimming took 3 bases from V and 2 from J; bases not matched to a gene: 4. CDR1 is MDHEN and CDR2 is SYDVKM in the germline V gene. The CDR3 length is 14 residues. CDR3 bases: TGTGCCAGCAGTTTTGGGACAGAGCCCTACGAGCAGTACTTC. Its protein is CASSFGTEPYEQYF. Supplemented by reference TRBV28 and TRBJ2-7, the full variable domain reads DVKVTQSSRYLVKRTGEKVFLECVQDMDHENMFWYRQDPGLGLRLIYFSYDVKMKEKGDIPEGYSVSREKKERFSLILESASTNQTSMYLCASSFGTEPYEQYFGPGTRLTVT.

Within the sample, this clone is medium-sized (0.01 to 0.1%). This sequence joins TRBV19 and TRBJ1-1, with D maybe TRBD1 (6 bases). The V gene's germline CDR1 is LNHDA and CDR2 SQIVND (reference sequence). This CDR3 region has 11 residues. The chain's CDR3 is CATGGWTEAFF. CDR3 bases: TGTGCTACGGGGGGCTGGACTGAAGCTTTCTTT. Variable domain in full (rest from reference TRBV19 and TRBJ1-1): DGGITQSPKYLFRKEGQNVTLSCEQNLNHDAMYWYRQDPGQGLRLIYYSQIVNDFQKGDIAEGYSVSREKKESFPLTVTSAQKNPTAFYLCATGGWTEAFFGQGTRLTVV.

The V and J genes are TRBV6-1 and TRBJ2-5; no firm D call. The V end was cut by 6 bases, the J end by 1 base, with 12 bases between. The germline V gene has CDR1 MNHNS and CDR2 SASEGT. There are 14 residues in the CDR3. The CDR3 DNA is TGTGCCAGCAGCCTTACTGGGCCCCAAGAGACCCAGTACTTC. It translates to CASSLTGPQETQYF.

This clone is judged medium-sized. CDR3 region: CSVGVPNTGELFF. In DNA, the CDR3 is TGCAGCGTTGGCGTCCCGAACACCGGGGAGCTGTTTTTT. The chain uses TRBV29-1 and TRBJ2-2; no reliable D call. Trimming removed 4 bases at V and 0 bases at J, with 6 bases between. CDR1 and CDR2 (germline): SQVTM, ANQGSEA. The CDR3 spans 13 residues.

As to this clone: Other DNA sequences from this sample encode an identical CDR3 as well. The genes are TRBV6-1 and TRBJ2-7; weak D call: TRBD2 (6 bases). The ends were cut back, 2 bases at V and 7 bases at J, with 15 bases in the middle. This CDR3 contains 14 residues. CDR1 and CDR2 from the germline V gene are MNHNS and SASEGT. CDR3 DNA sequence: TGTGCCAGCAGTGAAATCGGGAGTTCGCGGGAGCAGTACTTC. Its protein product is CASSEIGSSREQYF.

V and J are TRBV7-9 and TRBJ1-1, with TRBD1 matching 7 bases. The germline V gene encodes CDR1 SEHNR and CDR2 FQNEAQ (reference sequence). V lost 2 bases and J lost 4; bases outside the gene matches: 13. The CDR3 runs to 17 residues. CDR3 loop: CASSLRDSVREGTEAFF. CDR3 nucleotides: TGTGCCAGCAGCTTAAGGGACAGTGTGAGAGAGGGCACTGAAGCTTTCTTT.

In DNA form, the CDR3 reads TGTGCCAGCTCCAAGCGCCAGCGGGAGAAGTCCAAAAACATTCAGTACTTC. Its protein product is CASSKRQREKSKNIQYF. The rearrangement joins TRBV18 to TRBJ2-4, with 8 nucleotides matching TRBD2. CDR1 KGHSH and CDR2 LQKENI come from the germline V gene. The CDR3 length is 17 residues. V shed 6 bases, J shed 2 bases, and the junction held 12 bases outside the gene matches.

The CDR3 DNA reads TGTGCCAGCAGCCCCGGGGTCAATGAAGCTTTCTTT. Translated: CASSPGVNEAFF. The chain links TRBV11-2 to TRBJ1-1; D remains unclear. The CDR3 length is 12 residues. Germline CDR1 is SGHAT and CDR2 is FQNNGV. V gave up 5 bases and J gave up 7 bases, with 11 bases separating them.

The chain carries TRBV12-5 and TRBJ2-7; 9 bases align to TRBD1. The CDR3 is 15 amino acids. Germline-derived CDR1 and CDR2 are LGHNT and FRNRAP. Germline trimming cut 4 bases from V and 0 bases from J; bases unmatched to any gene: 4. CDR3 in DNA: TGTGCTAGTGGTTCGGGACAGGGATTCTCCTACGAGCAGTACTTC. Encoded protein: CASGSGQGFSYEQYF. The whole variable domain, filled in from reference TRBV12-5 and TRBJ2-7, reads DARVTQTPRHKVTEMGQEVTMRCQPILGHNTVFWYRQTMMQGLELLAYFRNRAPLDDSGMPKDRFSAEMPDATLATLKIQPSEPRDSAVYFCASGSGQGFSYEQYFGPGTRLTVT.

This chain joins TRBV7-9 and TRBJ2-1, with 7 bases lining up with TRBD2. This CDR3 has 16 residues. Germline V CDR1 and CDR2: SEHNR, FQNEAQ (reference sequence). V gave up 2 bases and J gave up 7 bases; unmatched junction bases: 11. The CDR3 DNA follows: TGTGCCAGCAGCTTAAACCGGGACTACGCCGCGAATGAGCAGTTCTTC. Protein: CASSLNRDYAANEQFF.

There are a few counts of this clone. J is TRBJ2-7 and V is TRBV19; 12 positions match TRBD2. Germline CDR1 LNHDA, CDR2 SQIVND (reference sequence). This CDR3 has 15 residues. Germline trimming cut 6 bases from V and 4 bases from J; bases unmatched to any gene: 7. The CDR3 bases are TGTGCCAGTAGGGAGACTAGCGGGAGTATATACGAGCAGTACTTC. Residues: CASRETSGSIYEQYF.

CDR3 loop: CASSLGPYYEQYF. CDR3 DNA sequence: TGTGCCAGCAGTTTAGGGCCCTACTACGAGCAGTACTTC. This chain uses TRBV27 with TRBJ2-7; D is uncertain. This CDR3 is built from 13 residues. The V gene lost 2 bases and the J gene lost 3 bases, with 8 bases spanning the gap. Germline V gene sequence: CDR1 MNHEY, CDR2 SMNVEV (reference sequence).

CDR3 protein: CASTWMGKQFF. The DNA for the CDR3 is TGTGCCAGCACCTGGATGGGCAAGCAGTTCTTC. This chain links TRBV4-2 with TRBJ2-1; D gene unclear. Germline V gene data show CDR1 as LGHNA and CDR2 as YNFKEQ. The CDR3 extends over 11 amino acids. Trimming removed 7 bases at V and 11 bases at J, with 12 bases between.

The CDR3 DNA sequence: TGTGCCAGCAGGTGGACAGGGCGCACTGAAGCTTTCTTT. It is translated as CASRWTGRTEAFF. V and J are TRBV2 and TRBJ1-1, with TRBD1 identical over 8 bases. This CDR3 is built from 13 residues. The ends lost 6 bases at V and 4 bases at J; junction bases unmatched: 4. Germline-derived CDR1 and CDR2 are SNHLY and FYNNEI.

In its sample, this clone was seen a few times. The genes are TRBV30 and TRBJ1-1; D possibly corresponds to TRBD1 (5 bases). Per the germline V gene, CDR1 is GTSNPN and CDR2 is SVGIG (reference sequence). Between the trimmed V and J ends, which lost 4 bases and 1 base, there was a span of 19 bases. This CDR3 contains 16 residues. The CDR3 region is CAWIQERVYGNTEAFF. For the CDR3, the DNA is TGTGCCTGGATACAGGAAAGGGTGTATGGGAACACTGAAGCTTTCTTT.

This clone is termed medium-sized. The rearrangement uses TRBV6-4 and TRBJ2-3; the D call may be TRBD1 or TRBD2 (5 bases each). The CDR3 sequence is 14 residues long. The V and J ends lost 2 bases and 2 bases respectively, with 8 bases between them. Germline CDR1 and CDR2: MRHNA and SNTAGT. The chain's CDR3 is CASSDRGDTDTQYF. The DNA for the CDR3 is TGTGCCAGCAGTGACAGAGGGGACACAGATACGCAGTATTTT.

The chain carries TRBV7-3 and TRBJ1-2; TRBD1 might be the D (6 bases). The CDR3 spans 13 residues. V lost 5 bases and J lost 8, with 15 bases in between. Germline V gene lookup returns CDR1 SGHTA and CDR2 FQGTGA. The DNA of the CDR3 is TGTGCCAGCAGCCCAGGGGTTGTCCACGGCTACACCTTC. It specifies CASSPGVVHGYTF.

The table lists this clone with a count of one. The rearrangement uses TRBV5-1 and TRBJ2-1; 10 bases line up with TRBD2. From germline, CDR1 is SGHRS and CDR2 YFSETQ. The V and J ends lost 0 bases and 3 bases, in that order; junction bases with no gene match: 6. This CDR3 region has 17 residues. The CDR3 nucleotides are TGCGCCAGCAGCTTGGTACCTAGCGGGAGTTTCTACAATGAGCAGTTCTTC. Translating gives CASSLVPSGSFYNEQFF.

J is TRBJ2-7 and V is TRBV14; the D is unclear. The CDR3 sequence is 11 residues long. V lost 5 bases and J lost 6, with 8 bases in between. Per the germline V gene, CDR1 is SGHDN and CDR2 is FVKESK. As DNA, the CDR3 is TGTGCCAGCAGCGCGTTCCTCGAGCAGTACTTC. Its protein is CASSAFLEQYF.

The chain couples TRBV10-3 to TRBJ2-7, with a weak D call TRBD1 (5 bases). The germline V gene has CDR1 ENHRY and CDR2 SYGVKD. The CDR3 length is 14 residues. V lost 3 bases to trimming and J lost 2 bases, with 11 bases between them. Here the CDR3 DNA reads TGTGCCATCAGTGATCTTGGCAGGGCCTACGAGCAGTACTTC. It specifies CAISDLGRAYEQYF.